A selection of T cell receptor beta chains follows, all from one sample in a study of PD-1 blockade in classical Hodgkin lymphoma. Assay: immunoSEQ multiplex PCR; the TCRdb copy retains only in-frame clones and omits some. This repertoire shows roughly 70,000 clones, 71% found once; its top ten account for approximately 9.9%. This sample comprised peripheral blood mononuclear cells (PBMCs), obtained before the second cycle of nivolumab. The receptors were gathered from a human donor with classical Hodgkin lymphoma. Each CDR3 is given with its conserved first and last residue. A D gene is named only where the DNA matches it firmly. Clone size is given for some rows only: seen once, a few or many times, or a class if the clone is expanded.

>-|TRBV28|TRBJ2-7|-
CASSHRGLPSYEQYF
TGTGCCAGCAGTCACAGGGGACTACCAAGCTACGAGCAGTACTTC
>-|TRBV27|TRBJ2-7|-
CASSVGTSSYEQYF
TGTGCCAGCAGTGTCGGGACGTCCTCCTACGAGCAGTACTTC
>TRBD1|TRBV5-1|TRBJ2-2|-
CASSLGQGVAGELFF
TGCGCCAGCAGTCTCGGACAGGGCGTAGCCGGGGAGCTGTTTTTT
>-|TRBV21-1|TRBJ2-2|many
CASSKARGGGNTGELFF
TGTGCCAGCAGCAAAGCCCGGGGTGGCGGAAACACCGGGGAGCTGTTTTTT
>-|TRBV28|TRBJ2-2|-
CASSFRLGAVELFF
TGTGCCAGCAGTTTTAGGTTAGGGGCTGTGGAGCTGTTTTTT
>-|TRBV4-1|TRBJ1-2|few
CASSPPYVGPNRGAYGYTF
TGCGCCAGCAGCCCCCCCTACGTCGGGCCTAACCGGGGCGCTTATGGCTACACCTTC
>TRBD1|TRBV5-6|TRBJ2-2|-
CASSLQRGRGLRTGELFF
TGTGCCAGCAGCTTACAGAGGGGCAGGGGGCTTCGCACCGGGGAGCTGTTTTTT
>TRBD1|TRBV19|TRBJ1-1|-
CASKGAGRTEAFF
TGTGCCAGTAAGGGGGCAGGAAGGACTGAAGCTTTCTTT
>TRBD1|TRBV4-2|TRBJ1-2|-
CASSRDSVGYGYTF
TGTGCCAGCAGCCGGGACAGTGTCGGGTATGGCTACACCTTC
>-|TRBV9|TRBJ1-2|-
CASSVFASLNYGYTF
TGTGCCAGCAGCGTATTTGCCAGCCTTAACTATGGCTACACCTTC
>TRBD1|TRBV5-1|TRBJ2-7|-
CASSTSSGTALHGEYF
TGCGCCAGCAGCACCTCCTCTGGGACAGCACTCCACGGGGAGTACTTC
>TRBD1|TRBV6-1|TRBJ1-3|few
CASSAGTGGSGNTIYF
TGTGCCAGCAGTGCTGGGACAGGGGGCTCTGGAAACACCATATATTTT
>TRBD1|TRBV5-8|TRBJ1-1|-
CASSSYRGKNTEAFF
TGTGCCAGCAGCTCTTACAGGGGAAAGAACACTGAAGCTTTCTTT
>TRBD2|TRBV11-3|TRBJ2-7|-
CASSLRDYPYEQYF
TGTGCCAGCAGCTTAAGGGACTATCCCTACGAGCAGTACTTC
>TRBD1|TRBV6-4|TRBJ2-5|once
CASLLHPGQGSETQYF
TGTGCCAGCCTACTTCACCCGGGACAGGGCTCGGAGACCCAGTACTTC
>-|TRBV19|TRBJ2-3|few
CATLDISTDTQYF
TGTGCCACCCTCGACATTAGCACAGATACGCAGTATTTT
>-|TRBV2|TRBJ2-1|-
CASSETGFGEQFF
TGTGCCAGCAGTGAAACCGGGTTCGGTGAGCAGTTCTTC
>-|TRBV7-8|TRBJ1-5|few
CASSLRWDTSNQPQHF
TGTGCCAGCAGCTTAAGGTGGGACACTAGCAATCAGCCCCAGCATTTT
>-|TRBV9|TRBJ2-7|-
CASSAPGRPYEQYF
TGTGCCAGCAGCGCCCCAGGGCGACCCTACGAGCAGTACTTC
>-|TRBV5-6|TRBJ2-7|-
CASSLERRGEYF
TGTGCCAGCAGCTTGGAGAGGCGCGGCGAGTACTTC
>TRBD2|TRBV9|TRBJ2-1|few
CASSVAGGSSSYNEQFF
TGTGCCAGCAGCGTAGCTGGCGGGAGTTCCTCCTACAATGAGCAGTTCTTC
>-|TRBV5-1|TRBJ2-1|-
CASSPDNYNEQFF
TGCGCCAGCAGCCCGGACAACTACAATGAGCAGTTCTTC
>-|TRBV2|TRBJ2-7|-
CASSASALGRPYEQYF
TGTGCCAGCAGTGCCTCGGCCCTAGGGAGACCCTACGAGCAGTACTTC
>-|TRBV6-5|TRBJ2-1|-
CASSLAGRQVEQFF
TGTGCCAGCAGTTTGGCCGGGCGGCAGGTAGAGCAGTTCTTC
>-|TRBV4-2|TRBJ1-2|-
CASSQDWGDPGLENYGYTF
TGTGCCAGCAGCCAAGATTGGGGGGATCCGGGTCTGGAGAACTATGGCTACACCTTC
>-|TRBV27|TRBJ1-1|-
CASSLSPGWEAFF
TGTGCCAGCAGTTTATCGCCGGGGTGGGAAGCTTTCTTT
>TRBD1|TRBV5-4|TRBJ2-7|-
CASSPQGQGIYEQYF
TGTGCCAGCAGCCCTCAGGGACAGGGCATCTACGAGCAGTACTTC